This section outlines one TCR beta chain sequence together with its context. Its antigen remains undetermined. No per-base quality is available; no much larger clone lies one base away. Library creation used the immunoSEQ multiplex PCR assay. For the multiplex PCR, a mixture combining 60 forward primers for TCR Vbeta segments and 13 reverse primers for TCR Jbeta segments was used. Amplification of the CDR3 region of rearranged TCR beta genes was performed with a multiplex PCR assay on genomic DNA. Amplified TCR beta libraries were sequenced as 87-base-pair reads on the Illumina HiSeq System. Concerning the study's data processing: In a later analysis, roughly 80 million unique TCR beta chains were counted across the 650 to 750 repertoires, and roughly 11 million of these chains were shared by at least two donors. To remove PCR and sequencing errors, raw reads were error-corrected and collapsed into unique sequences using a nearest-neighbor algorithm that merged closely related sequences. Alignment of CDR3 sequences to IMGT reference sequences was used to assign V, D and J gene segments. For a sequence to be retained, a match of at least six nucleotides to both a V gene segment and a J gene segment was required. Rearrangements were classified as productive when the CDR3 lacked stop codons and remained in frame with V and J, and all other rearrangements were classified as non-productive. CDR3 was defined by IMGT convention, running from the second conserved V-encoded cysteine to the conserved J-encoded phenylalanine. The earlier analysis of about 590 of the donors excluded sequences that lacked an unambiguous match to a single V gene segment. An earlier analysis of several hundred of the donors called V segments functional above 56.7% productive rearrangements and segregating when the between-donor standard deviation exceeded 5%. A statistical classification framework was built for diagnosing cytomegalovirus status from the catalog of TCR beta chain sequences. In a later analysis, TCR nucleotide sequences were compared against IMGT/GENE-DB human TR gene sequences so that V and J genes could be assigned. In a later analysis, CDR3 sequences and most-parsimonious VDJ recombination scenarios were assigned using the TCRdist pipeline. A later analysis defined each TCR beta chain by its CDR3 amino acid sequence plus V-gene family, and excluded reads lacking a unique V-gene family. As a way to deal with suspected cross-contamination and a sequencing artifact, a later analysis dropped hundreds of nucleotide sequences that were highly shared and had low generation probability. In a later analysis, a clonal expansion index for each public chain was calculated from normalized within-repertoire ranks of inferred template counts. In a later analysis, generation probabilities were computed with a VDJ recombination model fitted to out-of-frame rearrangements, and the resulting probabilities were checked against IGoR. In a later analysis, TCR-TCR, TCR-HLA and TCR-CMV co-occurrence was scored with hypergeometric tests, and a repertoire-size bias correction was applied to TCR pairs. A later analysis estimated false discovery rates by permuting HLA or CMV assignments 20 times. In a later analysis, co-occurring TCRs were grouped with DBSCAN, and TCRdist sequence similarity was added when clustering was performed within HLA-allele-positive subsets. Co-occurrence clustering excluded repertoires with fewer than 30,000 or more than 120,000 public chains, plus five with anomalous nucleotide sharing. TCRdb stores this immuneACCESS table with in-frame sequences only. Part of the clones is absent; in the studies checked, under half of the shortfall reflects unresolved V genes, and no reason is known for the rest. V, J and clone size were drawn from that table, and D and trimming were deduced from the DNA. The sample table lists some 200,000 clones, approximately 82% of them with a count of one. The ten largest clones take up about 2.2% of the sample.

Ends trimmed: V by 5 bases, J by 9 bases; bases unmatched to a gene: 10. CDR1 is given as MDHEN and CDR2 as SYDVKM, both from the germline V gene. Taken from cysteine to phenylalanine, the CDR3 has 14 residues. Only the CDR3 DNA is retained, 42 bases long and in frame from the first base. The cohort was made up of 500 to 850 healthy bone marrow donors. All cohort members were sampled while nominally healthy, although unrecorded immune exposures were likely present. The donor tested CMV seronegative and was one of the 352 seronegative cohort members. A peripheral blood sample was collected from each donor, and TCR beta sequencing was performed on peripheral blood mononuclear cells. Genomic DNA was extracted from the blood cell samples with the Qiagen DNeasy Blood Extraction Kit. The data derive from a study of cytomegalovirus exposure and HLA in healthy donors (dated by TCRdb to the late 2010s). About the full investigation: An earlier analysis of several hundred of the donors reported 250 to 300 Gb of sequence data and approximately 120 million unique TCR beta sequences obtained from some 170 million T cells. On average, about 200,000 unique TCR beta nucleotide sequences were sequenced per donor among about 400 genotyped donors of the cohort, with roughly 18% of those sequences being non-productive. A handful of DR-DQ haplotypes were handled as single units for association and clustering because linkage in the cohort was strong. Along with the approximately 600-subject first cohort, a separate validation cohort of over a hundred different subjects was used. Alongside the repertoire data, information on donor age, sex, ethnicity and CMV serostatus was compiled. In a later analysis, previously published TCR beta repertoires from roughly 710 donors were re-analyzed and high-resolution HLA genotyping was added so that TCR occurrence patterns could be studied. An earlier analysis of 587 of the donors used high-throughput TCR beta sequencing to judge whether each TCR beta V gene segment behaved as functional or pseudogenic. Both class I and class II loci were covered by HLA typing, at four-digit resolution. The later analysis used no new phenotypic data to find candidate immune exposures, relying instead on TCR beta sequences and their occurrence across donors. Typing coverage varied by locus: roughly 629-640 donors for A, B, C, DRB1 and DQB1; some 520 for DQA1; around 570 for DPA1; fewer than 480 for DPB1. An early release that covered some 630 HLA-typed donors contained about 300 gigabases of sequencing data and tens of millions of unique TCR sequences. Every repertoire in the discovery cohort had been generated on one and the same sequencing platform. A later genetic analysis took genome-wide SNP genotypes for about three fifths of the roughly 670 donors and used that subset as a discovery cohort. The aim of the study was to test whether cataloging public T cell receptors could identify signatures of past pathogen exposure. The T cell repertoires of roughly 660 subjects were profiled by immunosequencing and related to cytomegalovirus serostatus. To predict cytomegalovirus infection status, the study combined high-throughput TCR immunosequencing, statistical association of individual TCRs with disease status, and machine learning. Of the 398 genotyped donors, approximately 82% fell in the genetic ancestry cluster associated with self-reported Caucasian donors.

Beyond this particular receptor, the publication reports: This cohort had only TCR beta chains sequenced, and the lack of alpha or paired-chain data limited which features could be detected. In a later analysis, several top co-occurrence clusters were reported to appear linked to parvovirus B19, influenza, CMV and Epstein-Barr virus. Linkage disequilibrium might explain the correlated functional status among segregating V segments, but an unknown experimental factor could not be excluded. In a later genetic analysis, fewer N-insertions in productive TCRs were reported among donors in an Asian-associated ancestry cluster than the approximately 710-donor mean. In vitro tests confirmed that a few of the cytomegalovirus-associated TCR beta chains recognize cytomegalovirus antigens. In a later analysis, the rate of TCR association differed among HLA loci, with DRB1 alleles having the most associated TCRs and HLA-C alleles having the fewest. In an earlier analysis of about 600 of the donors, most TCR beta V segments appeared in productive rearrangements about 87% or about 30% of the time, broadly matching IMGT annotations. V-gene and J-gene trimming of TCR beta chains was associated with a missense DCLRE1C variant in a later genetic analysis, and the association was replicated in an independent cohort. A later analysis found that HLA-associated TCR beta chains were more clonally expanded and had lower generation probabilities than equally common non-associated chains. Sequencing depth was assumed to be roughly uniform across donors in the presence/absence analyses, though that assumption may not hold. Most TCR sequences were observed very rarely across donors, whereas some public TCRs were present in many individuals. For the cohort, immune exposure information was limited to CMV serostatus. Specific HLA alleles were associated with roughly 17,000 TCR beta sequences at a false discovery rate of 0.05 in a later analysis. Because the 87-base-pair reads could not distinguish some IMGT-functional V segments, including TRBV6-2 and TRBV6-3, those segments were excluded. It was suggested by the authors that the approach could potentially be generalized to other disease states and immunological phenotypes. A cluster of highly shared sequence variants was judged likely to represent a technical artifact of the sequencing pipeline. The study listed approximately 150 TCR beta chains as associated with cytomegalovirus. A later analysis found that most CMV-associated TCR beta chains appeared HLA-restricted, with HLA associations seemingly driven largely by CMV exposure. Because counts were too low, seventeen rarely observed V segments, including chromosome 9 orphons, were excluded from the earlier analysis of 587 of the donors. The classifier was reported to diagnose cytomegalovirus status with high specificity and sensitivity in both the original and validation cohorts. A further reported finding was that TCR beta sequences accurately predicted the HLA-A and HLA-B alleles for most subjects in the first cohort. Because HLA typing was missing for some donors at each locus, association tests included only the typed subset. Strong co-occurrence of HLA alleles, especially DR and DQ, made assigning TCR associations to individual alleles difficult.

Recombination linked TRBV28 to TRBJ2-1; TRBD1 agrees with 7 junctional bases. The sample consisted of PBMCs. The receptor was derived from a woman in her 30s in good health and CMV-seronegative. This receptor has the CDR3 CASSRRQGVAEQFF. The DNA sequence is TGTGCCAGCAGTCGGCGACAGGGAGTGGCTGAGCAGTTCTTC.